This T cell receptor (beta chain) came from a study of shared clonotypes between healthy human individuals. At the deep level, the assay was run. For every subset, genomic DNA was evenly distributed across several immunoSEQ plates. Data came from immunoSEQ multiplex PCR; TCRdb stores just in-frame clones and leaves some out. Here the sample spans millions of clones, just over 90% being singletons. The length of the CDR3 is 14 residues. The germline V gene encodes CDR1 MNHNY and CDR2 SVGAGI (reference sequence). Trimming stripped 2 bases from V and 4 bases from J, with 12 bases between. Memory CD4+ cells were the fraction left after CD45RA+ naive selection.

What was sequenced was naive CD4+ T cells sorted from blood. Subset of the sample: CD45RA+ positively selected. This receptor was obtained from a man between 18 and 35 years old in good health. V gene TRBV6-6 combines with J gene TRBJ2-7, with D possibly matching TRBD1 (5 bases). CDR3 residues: CASSYEDKFYEQYF. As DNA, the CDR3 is TGTGCCAGCAGTTACGAGGACAAATTTTACGAGCAGTACTTC.